These T cell receptor beta chains were read from a single sample in a study of blood T cell repertoires in COVID-19. Libraries were prepared by immunoSEQ multiplex PCR; TCRdb keeps only in-frame clonotypes and omits some of them. Seen here are about 200,000 clones, around 90% observed once, and the top ten hold approximately 6.7%. The material sequenced was peripheral blood. The source of these receptors is a man between 35 and 55 years old with acute or convalescent COVID-19. Both conserved end residues are part of each CDR3. D genes are given only for firm matches. Expanded clones get a size class; other rows say once, few or many, or leave the size out.

len	abundance	v_gene	j_gene	d_gene	CDR3aa	CDR3nt
18	NA	TRBV9	TRBJ2-5	TRBD1	CASSSLRTRDRSQETQYF	TGTGCCAGCAGCTCTTTAAGGACCCGGGACAGGAGTCAAGAGACCCAGTACTTC
16	NA	TRBV6-5	TRBJ1-5	NA	CASSFRTSGANQPQHF	TGTGCCAGCAGTTTTAGGACTTCAGGAGCTAATCAGCCCCAGCATTTT
12	NA	TRBV6-5	TRBJ1-2	NA	CASYTGFYGYTF	TGTGCCAGCTACACAGGGTTCTATGGCTACACCTTC
13	NA	TRBV12-3/TRBV12-4	TRBJ1-4	NA	CASRSTGTEKLFF	TGTGCCAGCAGATCTACAGGGACTGAAAAACTGTTTTTT
16	NA	TRBV6-2/TRBV6-3	TRBJ2-5	TRBD2	CASSYPAGGPGETQYF	TGTGCCAGCAGTTACCCAGCGGGGGGGCCGGGGGAGACCCAGTACTTC
13	NA	TRBV5-4	TRBJ2-7	NA	CASSLDSRYEQYF	TGTGCCAGCAGCTTGGACAGCCGGTACGAGCAGTACTTC
13	NA	TRBV29-1	TRBJ2-1	TRBD1	CSVEGQLYNEQFF	TGCAGCGTTGAGGGACAGCTATACAATGAGCAGTTCTTC
16	NA	TRBV11-2	TRBJ2-1	NA	CASSPVRGNSYNEQFF	TGTGCCAGCAGCCCGGTTAGAGGGAACTCCTACAATGAGCAGTTCTTC
14	few	TRBV6-6	TRBJ2-7	NA	CASSRSFVSYEQYF	TGTGCCAGCAGTCGCTCCTTCGTTTCCTACGAGCAGTACTTC
12	NA	TRBV3-1/TRBV3-2	TRBJ1-5	NA	CASSHLDQPQHF	TGTGCCAGCAGCCACCTTGATCAGCCCCAGCATTTT
17	NA	TRBV4-1	TRBJ1-4	NA	CASSQDPGGTTNEKLFF	TGCGCCAGCAGCCAAGATCCTGGAGGGACAACTAATGAAAAACTGTTTTTT
14	NA	TRBV24-1	TRBJ2-7	TRBD2	CADPVAGGFKVQYF	TGTGCCGATCCTGTAGCGGGGGGGTTCAAGGTGCAGTACTTC
14	NA	TRBV7-2	TRBJ2-5	NA	CASSLAWARETQYF	TGTGCCAGCAGCTTAGCGTGGGCTCGTGAGACCCAGTACTTC
13	NA	TRBV7-2	TRBJ1-1	NA	CASSPTRGTEAFF	TGTGCCAGCAGCCCTACCCGGGGCACTGAAGCTTTCTTT
13	once	TRBV5-1	TRBJ1-2	TRBD1	CASSRDRENGYTF	TGCGCCAGCAGCCGCGACAGGGAAAATGGCTACACCTTC
13	NA	TRBV28	TRBJ1-1	NA	CASSAGGNTEAFF	TGTGCCAGCAGTGCCGGGGGGAACACTGAAGCTTTCTTT
13	NA	TRBV3-1/TRBV3-2	TRBJ1-2	NA	CASSQPGAYGYTF	TGTGCCAGCAGCCAACCAGGGGCCTATGGCTACACCTTC
15	once	TRBV5-4	TRBJ2-5	TRBD2	CASSSSGGGRETQYF	TGTGCCAGCAGCTCCTCCGGGGGGGGCCGTGAGACCCAGTACTTC
15	NA	TRBV9	TRBJ2-2	TRBD2	CASAEKLAYTGELFF	TGTGCCAGCGCTGAGAAACTAGCGTACACCGGGGAGCTGTTTTTT
15	NA	TRBV14	TRBJ2-7	NA	CASSQVGQGSYEQYF	TGTGCCAGCAGCCAAGTTGGGCAGGGGTCGTACGAGCAGTACTTC
13	NA	TRBV4-3	TRBJ2-7	NA	CASSQARDYEQYF	TGCGCCAGCAGCCAAGCGAGAGACTACGAGCAGTACTTC
15	NA	TRBV3-1/TRBV3-2	TRBJ2-2	TRBD2	CASSVLAGGTGELFF	TGTGCCAGCAGCGTCCTAGCGGGGGGTACCGGGGAGCTGTTTTTT
14	NA	TRBV19	TRBJ2-5	TRBD1	CASSVDRGTKTQYF	TGTGCCAGTAGTGTAGACAGGGGGACAAAGACCCAGTACTTC
13	NA	TRBV12-5	TRBJ2-3	TRBD2	CASGLTGGDTQYF	TGTGCTAGTGGTTTGACGGGGGGGGATACGCAGTATTTT
17	NA	TRBV6-2/TRBV6-3	TRBJ1-5	TRBD1	CASSYGQGGMGNQPQHF	TGTGCCAGCAGTTATGGCCAGGGGGGAATGGGCAATCAGCCCCAGCATTTT
10	once	TRBV30	TRBJ1-2	NA	CAWKGVGYTF	TGTGCCTGGAAGGGGGTAGGCTACACCTTC
13	few	TRBV3-1/TRBV3-2	TRBJ2-2	NA	CASSRQNTGELFF	TGTGCCAGCAGCCGACAGAACACCGGGGAGCTGTTTTTT
15	NA	TRBV5-1	TRBJ2-5	TRBD2	CASSPFGLAKETQYF	TGCGCCAGCAGCCCATTCGGACTAGCGAAAGAGACCCAGTACTTC
14	once	TRBV7-2	TRBJ1-1	TRBD1	CASSLAQGVAEAFF	TGTGCCAGCAGCTTAGCACAGGGGGTTGCTGAAGCTTTCTTT
11	once	TRBV20-1	TRBJ2-1	NA	CSASPLVEQFF	TGCAGTGCTAGCCCACTGGTTGAGCAGTTCTTC
12	NA	TRBV7-9	TRBJ2-7	NA	CASSGPRDEQYF	TGTGCCAGCAGCGGTCCCCGGGACGAGCAGTACTTC
17	NA	TRBV27	TRBJ2-5	NA	CASSWGGAGQGTETQYF	TGTGCCAGCAGTTGGGGGGGTGCAGGACAGGGAACGGAGACCCAGTACTTC
16	NA	TRBV7-6	TRBJ2-1	NA	CASSSETGFEDNEQFF	TGTGCCAGCAGCTCAGAAACAGGATTTGAGGACAATGAGCAGTTCTTC
18	NA	TRBV9	TRBJ2-4	TRBD1	CASSPSVIQGAAKNIQYF	TGTGCCAGCAGCCCCTCTGTCATACAGGGGGCAGCCAAAAACATTCAGTACTTC
17	once	TRBV27	TRBJ2-5	TRBD1	CASSSAPGQVDQETQYF	TGTGCCAGCAGTTCTGCCCCCGGACAGGTGGACCAAGAGACCCAGTACTTC
15	NA	TRBV6-1	TRBJ2-5	TRBD2	CASSELWEGGETQYF	TGTGCCAGCAGTGAACTCTGGGAGGGAGGGGAGACCCAGTACTTC
14	once	TRBV10-3	TRBJ1-3	TRBD1	CAISETGNRDTIYF	TGTGCCATCAGCGAGACAGGGAATAGGGACACCATATATTTT
12	NA	TRBV7-8	TRBJ2-3	NA	CASSEAGDTQYF	TGTGCCAGCAGCGAGGCGGGAGATACGCAGTATTTT
15	NA	TRBV6-5	TRBJ1-1	NA	CASSYAYLRNTEAFF	TGTGCCAGCAGTTACGCCTATTTACGAAACACTGAAGCTTTCTTT
12	NA	TRBV30	TRBJ2-7	NA	CAWSTETYEQYF	TGTGCCTGGTCGACAGAAACCTACGAGCAGTACTTC
16	NA	TRBV15	TRBJ2-2	NA	CATSREGRLNTGELFF	TGTGCCACCAGCAGAGAGGGGAGGCTGAACACCGGGGAGCTGTTTTTT
15	NA	TRBV5-1	TRBJ2-3	NA	CASSLGRVNTDTQYF	TGCGCCAGCAGCTTGGGCAGGGTAAACACAGATACGCAGTATTTT
13	few	TRBV18	TRBJ1-1	TRBD1	CASSPPDRGRAFF	TGTGCCAGCTCACCACCGGACAGGGGGCGAGCTTTCTTT